The 21 T cell receptor beta chains in this list originate from one sample, sequenced in a study of OX40 agonist ivuxolimab in advanced cancers. Using immunoSEQ multiplex PCR, the repertoire was profiled, and TCRdb retains in-frame clones only, with some absent. The profile shows 83,000 or so clones, about 80% of them singletons. The source material was CD4+ or CD8+ T cells sorted from blood, sampled in a trial of the OX40 agonist ivuxolimab. Receptor source: an adult with an advanced solid tumor such as melanoma, head and neck, liver or kidney cancer.

This chain links TRBV28 with TRBJ1-3, with D hard to call. CDR1 is MDHEN, CDR2 SYDVKM, per germline. V shed 5 bases and J shed 5 bases, with 19 bases lying between them. The CDR3 length is 16 residues. The CDR3 here is CASSIEGRHLRNTIYF. The CDR3 DNA is TGTGCCAGCAGTATCGAAGGACGGCACCTCCGAAACACCATATATTTT.

The V call is TRBV28, the J call TRBJ1-6, with D possibly being TRBD1 (6 bases). With 6 bases removed from V and 7 bases from J, the gap between germline ends came to 10 bases. Per germline, CDR1 MDHEN and CDR2 SYDVKM. The CDR3 consists of 13 residues. CDR3 residues: CASRDSINSPLHF. The DNA for the CDR3 is TGTGCCAGCAGGGACAGCATAAATTCACCCCTCCACTTT.

V and J are TRBV2 and TRBJ2-3; D assignment may be TRBD1 or TRBD2 (5 bases each). This CDR3 has 13 residues. CDR1 SNHLY and CDR2 FYNNEI come from the germline V gene. With 1 base removed from V and 7 bases from J, the gap between germline ends came to 9 bases. CDR3 region: CASSEGREHTQYF. The CDR3, as DNA: TGTGCCAGCAGTGAAGGCAGGGAGCATACGCAGTATTTT.

The CDR3 spells CASSFGGQGSYEQYF. CDR3 bases: TGTGCCAGCAGCTTCGGGGGCCAGGGCTCCTACGAGCAGTACTTC. The rearrangement joins TRBV5-4 to TRBJ2-7; D may be TRBD1 or TRBD2 (6 bases each). V was trimmed by 2 bases and J by 0 bases, leaving 12 bases between them. In germline, CDR1 is SGHNT, CDR2 YYREEE (reference sequence). This CDR3 is 15 amino acids long.

The J gene is TRBJ1-4, the V gene TRBV19; 8 nucleotides align to TRBD1. Germline loops: CDR1 LNHDA, CDR2 SQIVND (reference sequence). The length of the CDR3 is 14 residues. The J segment lost 7 bases and the V segment lost 6 bases, leaving 7 bases of the junction unmatched. The CDR3 DNA reads as TGTGCCAGTAGCGACCCAGGGGGCGGTGAAAAACTGTTTTTT. Its protein is CASSDPGGGEKLFF.

The genes are TRBV5-4 and TRBJ2-6; perhaps TRBD2 as D (5 bases). CDR3 size: 16 residues. Looked up from germline, CDR1 is SGHNT and CDR2 is YYREEE (reference sequence). V was shortened by 0 bases and J by 0 bases, with 7 bases between the two germline ends. CDR3 loop: CASSLAGNSGANVLTF. DNA of the CDR3: TGTGCCAGCAGCTTGGCCGGGAACTCTGGGGCCAACGTCCTGACTTTC.

Written as DNA, the CDR3 is TGTGCCAGCAGCTTCCGAGGACAGGGGGCGAACTACGAGCAGTACTTC. It specifies CASSFRGQGANYEQYF. The chain links TRBV5-5 to TRBJ2-7; TRBD1 aligns across 11 bases. Germline CDR1 is SGHKS and CDR2 is YYEKEE (reference sequence). This CDR3 is built from 16 residues. V shed 2 bases, J shed 3 bases, and the junction held 7 bases outside the gene matches.

By share of the sample, this clone is medium-sized. The chain carries TRBV6-6 and TRBJ1-5; D uncertain. This CDR3 has 11 amino acids. Trimming cost V 4 bases and J 11 bases, with 9 bases left between them. CDR1 and CDR2 from the germline V gene are MNHNY and SVGAGI (reference sequence). CDR3 DNA sequence: TGTGCCAGCAGTTCCCCAGGAGCCCAGCATTTT. It yields the protein CASSSPGAQHF.

V usage is TRBV28 and J usage is TRBJ1-4; no clear D gene. Trimming shortened V by 5 bases and J by 6 bases, and 10 bases separated the two germline ends. Germline assignment: CDR1 MDHEN and CDR2 SYDVKM. This CDR3 spans 13 amino acids. CDR3 amino acids: CASSPGSYEKLFF. The CDR3 coding sequence is TGTGCCAGCAGTCCGGGAAGCTATGAAAAACTGTTTTTT.

The chain is built from TRBV6-4 and TRBJ1-5; possible D gene TRBD1, 6 bases. V dropped 2 bases and J dropped 4 bases, with 21 bases sitting between them. This CDR3 comprises 18 residues. CDR1 MRHNA and CDR2 SNTAGT come from the germline V gene. CDR3 nucleotides: TGTGCCAGCAGTGACGGCCGGGACATGATGTCCGGAAATCAGCCCCAGCATTTT. It specifies CASSDGRDMMSGNQPQHF.

A few counts support this clone. V is TRBV7-2 and J is TRBJ2-4, with TRBD1 matching over 8 bases. Trimming at V came to 5 bases and at J to 0 bases, leaving 15 bases not matched to a gene. Germline V gene sequence: CDR1 SGHTA, CDR2 FQGNSA. The length of the CDR3 is 19 residues. DNA for the CDR3: TGTGCCAGCAGCCCCCGACAGGGGACGGGGATACTAGCCAAAAACATTCAGTACTTC. Translation: CASSPRQGTGILAKNIQYF.

This clone was observed a few times. This rearrangement joins TRBV9 to TRBJ1-6; TRBD1 matches 7 bases. CDR1 and CDR2 (germline): SGDLS, YYNGEE. Trimming at V came to 0 bases and at J to 9 bases, leaving 3 bases not matched to a gene. The CDR3 runs to 14 residues. The CDR3 loop reads CASSVGQGGSPLHF. The CDR3 DNA reads TGTGCCAGCAGCGTAGGGCAGGGGGGTTCACCCCTCCACTTT.

The genes are TRBV5-1 and TRBJ2-7, with a tentative D call TRBD1 (5 bases). Germline CDR1 is SGHRS and CDR2 is YFSETQ. V lost 7 bases to trimming and J lost 0 bases, with 11 bases between them. This CDR3 region has 13 residues. The CDR3 nucleotides read TGCGCCAGCCAAACAGGAGACTCCTACGAGCAGTACTTC. Its protein is CASQTGDSYEQYF.

The J gene is TRBJ2-3, the V gene TRBV7-7; D possibly corresponds to TRBD2 (6 bases). Germline CDR1 and CDR2: SSHAT and FNYEAQ (reference sequence). This CDR3 region has 15 residues. The V gene lost 5 bases and the J gene lost 1 base, with 13 bases spanning the gap. CDR3 in amino acids: CASSPASAGTDTQYF. Here the CDR3 DNA reads TGTGCCAGCAGCCCGGCTAGCGCGGGCACAGATACGCAGTATTTT.

V and J are TRBV5-4 and TRBJ2-1; 9 nucleotides agree with TRBD1. The junction had 12 bases not matched to a gene; V was cut back by 4 bases and J by 10 bases. Germline loops: CDR1 SGHNT, CDR2 YYREEE (reference sequence). There are 15 residues in the CDR3. The DNA for the CDR3 is TGTGCCAGCAGCAGCCGGGACAGGGTATTAGAGGAGCAGTTCTTC. As protein: CASSSRDRVLEEQFF.

This chain connects TRBV7-2 to TRBJ1-2, with a possible D match to TRBD1 (6 bases). The length of the CDR3 is 15 residues. V shed 1 base and J shed 4 bases, with 13 bases lying between them. From germline, CDR1 is SGHTA and CDR2 FQGNSA. CDR3 sequence (DNA): TGTGCCAGCAGCTTAGAGGGGGTGGGGAGCTATGGCTACACCTTC. This translates into CASSLEGVGSYGYTF.

This clone was recorded a few times. The V gene is TRBV7-6, the J gene TRBJ2-2, with a tentative D call TRBD2 (5 bases). V lost 6 bases, J lost 6 bases, and 14 bases lay in between. This CDR3 spans 14 amino acids. CDR1 is SGHVS, CDR2 FNYEAQ, per germline. CDR3 amino acids: CASRIEDGAGELFF. The CDR3 DNA sequence: TGTGCCAGCAGAATAGAGGACGGGGCCGGGGAGCTGTTTTTT.

This chain joins TRBV5-1 and TRBJ2-5; the D gene is possibly TRBD2 (6 bases). There are 16 residues in the CDR3. V lost 0 bases to trimming and J lost 3 bases, with 15 bases between them. Germline values: CDR1 SGHRS, CDR2 YFSETQ. As DNA, the CDR3 is TGCGCCAGCAGCTTGGGGCGGGCGATAGCGGAAGAGACCCAGTACTTC. This encodes CASSLGRAIAEETQYF.

The J gene is TRBJ1-4, the V gene TRBV18; D perhaps matches TRBD1 (5 bases). With 4 bases removed from V and 5 bases from J, the gap between germline ends came to 8 bases. Germline CDR1 KGHSH, CDR2 LQKENI. The CDR3 extends over 13 amino acids. The CDR3 DNA sequence: TGTGCCAGCTCACAGGGGATGAATGAAAAACTGTTTTTT. It encodes CASSQGMNEKLFF. The full variable domain, with the rest looked up from reference TRBV18 and TRBJ1-4, is NAGVMQNPRHLVRRRGQEARLRCSPMKGHSHVYWYRQLPEEGLKFMVYLQKENIIDESGMPKERFSAEFPKEGPSILRIQQVVRGDSAAYFCASSQGMNEKLFFGSGTQLSVL.

The J gene is TRBJ1-2, the V gene TRBV19; 9 nucleotides agree with TRBD1. Per the germline V gene, CDR1 is LNHDA and CDR2 is SQIVND (reference sequence). With 3 bases clipped from V and 6 bases from J, the junction kept 2 bases outside the gene matches. CDR3 length: 13 amino acids. As DNA, the CDR3 is TGTGCCAGTAGTATGAACAGGGGGCATGGCTACACCTTC. It translates to CASSMNRGHGYTF.

The gene calls are TRBV2 and TRBJ1-2; tentative D call: TRBD1 (6 bases). Trimming shortened V by 6 bases and J by 8 bases, and 16 bases separated the two germline ends. Germline V CDR1 and CDR2: SNHLY, FYNNEI. The CDR3 covers 13 residues. The CDR3 protein is CASSGQGLAGYTF. The CDR3 nucleotides read TGTGCCAGCAGCGGTCAGGGGCTGGCGGGCTACACCTTC. The variable domain in full, with the rest retrieved from reference TRBV2 and TRBJ1-2, is EPEVTQTPSHQVTQMGQEVILRCVPISNHLYFYWYRQILGQKVEFLVSFYNNEISEKSEIFDDQFSVERPDGSNFTLKIRSTKLEDSAMYFCASSGQGLAGYTFGSGTRLTVV.